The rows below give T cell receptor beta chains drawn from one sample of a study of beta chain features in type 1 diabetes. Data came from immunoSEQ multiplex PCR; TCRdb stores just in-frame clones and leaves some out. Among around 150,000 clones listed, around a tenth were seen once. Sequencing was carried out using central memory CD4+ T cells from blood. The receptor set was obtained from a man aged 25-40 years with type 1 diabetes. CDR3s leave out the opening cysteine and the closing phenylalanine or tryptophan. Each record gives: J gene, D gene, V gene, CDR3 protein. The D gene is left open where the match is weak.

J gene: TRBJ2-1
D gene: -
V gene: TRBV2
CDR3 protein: ASNRDEQF

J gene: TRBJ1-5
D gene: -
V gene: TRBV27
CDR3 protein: ASSPLGGPQH

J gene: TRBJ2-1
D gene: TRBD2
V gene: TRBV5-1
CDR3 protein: ASSTGLASSEQF

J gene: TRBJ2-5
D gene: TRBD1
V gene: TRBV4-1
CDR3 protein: ASSRAGQGDLETQY

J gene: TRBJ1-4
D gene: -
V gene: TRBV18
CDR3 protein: ASSPGQGSRSNEKLF

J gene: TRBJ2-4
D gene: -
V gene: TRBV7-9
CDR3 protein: ASSQGGRGNIQY

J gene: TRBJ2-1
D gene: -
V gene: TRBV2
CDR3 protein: ASSEGVSSYNEQF

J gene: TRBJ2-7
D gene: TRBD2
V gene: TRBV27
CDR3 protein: ASSFRTSGGYEQY

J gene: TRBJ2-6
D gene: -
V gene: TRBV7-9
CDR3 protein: ASTYAGANVLT

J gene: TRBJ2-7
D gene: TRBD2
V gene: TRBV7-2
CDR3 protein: ASSRLLAGSEQY

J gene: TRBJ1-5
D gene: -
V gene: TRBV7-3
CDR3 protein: ASSLTAAQPQH

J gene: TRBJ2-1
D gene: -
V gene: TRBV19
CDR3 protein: ATKGLAASYNEQF

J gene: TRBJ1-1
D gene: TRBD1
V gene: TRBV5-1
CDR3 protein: ASSEMGQTEAF

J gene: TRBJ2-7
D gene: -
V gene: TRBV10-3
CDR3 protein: AISNTYEQY

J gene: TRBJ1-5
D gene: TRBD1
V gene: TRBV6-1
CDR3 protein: ASSAGTGNQPQH

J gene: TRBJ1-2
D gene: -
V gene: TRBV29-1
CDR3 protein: SVGQNYGYT

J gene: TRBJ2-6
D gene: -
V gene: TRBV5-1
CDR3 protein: ASSLAGGSGANVLT

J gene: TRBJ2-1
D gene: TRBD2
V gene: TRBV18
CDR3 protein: ASSPGGLAGGANEQF

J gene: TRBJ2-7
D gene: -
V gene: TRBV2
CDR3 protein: ASSEGQTYEQY

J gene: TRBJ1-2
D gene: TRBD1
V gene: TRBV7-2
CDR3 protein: ASSKQGGNYGYT

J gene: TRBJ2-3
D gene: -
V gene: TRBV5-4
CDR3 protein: ASSLEAASTDTQY

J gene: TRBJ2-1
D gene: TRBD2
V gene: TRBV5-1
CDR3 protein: ASSPGLAFDEQF

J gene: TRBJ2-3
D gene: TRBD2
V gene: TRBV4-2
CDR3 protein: ASSQESSGNTDTQY

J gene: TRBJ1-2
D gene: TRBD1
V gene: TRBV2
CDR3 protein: ASSEMSPDRGYGYT

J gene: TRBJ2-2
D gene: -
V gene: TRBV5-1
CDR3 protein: ASSLSGIVTGELF

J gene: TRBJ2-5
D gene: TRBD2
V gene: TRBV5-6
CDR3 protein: ASSLMRAGGETQY

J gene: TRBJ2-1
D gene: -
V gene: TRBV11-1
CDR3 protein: ASSLNRDEQF

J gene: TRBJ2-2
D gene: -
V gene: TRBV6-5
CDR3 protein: ASSHSNTGELF

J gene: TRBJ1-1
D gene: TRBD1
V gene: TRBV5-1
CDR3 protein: ASRKTGVGEAF